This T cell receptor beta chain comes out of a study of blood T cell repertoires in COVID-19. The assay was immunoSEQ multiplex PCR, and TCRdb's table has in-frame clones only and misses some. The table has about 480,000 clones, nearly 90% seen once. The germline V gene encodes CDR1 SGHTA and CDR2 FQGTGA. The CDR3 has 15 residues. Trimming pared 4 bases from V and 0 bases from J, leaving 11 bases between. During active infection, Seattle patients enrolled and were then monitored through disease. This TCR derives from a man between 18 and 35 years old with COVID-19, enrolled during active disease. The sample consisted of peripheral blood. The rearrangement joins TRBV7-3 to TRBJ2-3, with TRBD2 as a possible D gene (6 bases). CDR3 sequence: CASSSASGSTDTQYF. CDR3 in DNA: TGTGCCAGCAGCTCGGCGAGCGGGAGCACAGATACGCAGTATTTT. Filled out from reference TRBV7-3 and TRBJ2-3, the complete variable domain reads GAGVSQTPSNKVTEKGKYVELRCDPISGHTALYWYRQSLGQGPEFLIYFQGTGAADDSGLPNDRFFAVRPEGSVSTLKIQRTERGDSAVYLCASSSASGSTDTQYFGPGTRLTVL.